This T cell receptor beta chain was recorded in a study of brain T cells in children with intractable seizures. Findings and limits, study-wide: Viral specificity was inferred only from CDR3 similarity; HCMV serostatus was unknown.

This clone was observed once. The antigen remains unidentified. Generated by immunoSEQ multiplex PCR, the TCRdb table keeps only in-frame clones and is missing some. The sample includes roughly 80,000 clones, around nine tenths of them seen just once. Germline loops: CDR1 MNHNS, CDR2 SASEGT. V lost 2 bases and J 0 bases, leaving 8 bases between the germline ends. The CDR3 extends over 15 amino acids. The J gene is TRBJ2-1, the V gene TRBV6-1; D is unclear. The sequencing here drew on peripheral blood, taken at surgery. The sequence was obtained from a girl aged 2 to 10 with Rasmussen encephalitis and intractable seizures. CDR3 nucleotide sequence: TGTGCCAGCAGTGAATTGTTTAGCTCCTACAATGAGCAGTTCTTC. Protein product: CASSELFSSYNEQFF.